These 20 T cell receptor beta chains were all obtained from the same sample, sequenced in a study of Ad26.COV2.S vaccination and SARS-CoV-2 variants. Measured with immunoSEQ multiplex PCR; TCRdb has only the in-frame clones, and not every one. The data show more than 150,000 clones, with approximately 88% seen just once and less than 6% held by the top ten. The material sequenced was peripheral blood, taken after recovery from COVID-19. These receptors all stem from a human donor who had recovered from COVID-19.

V is TRBV18 and J is TRBJ2-7; unclear D gene. Per the germline V gene, CDR1 is KGHSH and CDR2 is LQKENI. V was shortened by 2 bases and J by 4 bases, with 9 bases between the two germline ends. This CDR3 spans 13 amino acids. CDR3 sequence reads: CASSPDVGYEQYF. CDR3 DNA sequence: TGTGCCAGCTCACCAGATGTGGGATACGAGCAGTACTTC. Full variable domain (remainder filled in from reference TRBV18 and TRBJ2-7): NAGVMQNPRHLVRRRGQEARLRCSPMKGHSHVYWYRQLPEEGLKFMVYLQKENIIDESGMPKERFSAEFPKEGPSILRIQQVVRGDSAAYFCASSPDVGYEQYFGPGTRLTVT.

This chain joins TRBV4-1 and TRBJ2-6, with 8 positions matching TRBD2. This CDR3 comprises 19 residues. Germline CDR1 reads MGHRA; CDR2 reads YSYEKL. The junction had 12 bases not matched to a gene; V was cut back by 4 bases and J by 1 base. Here the CDR3 reads CASSPWGGPGGSGANVLTF. CDR3 nucleotides: TGCGCCAGCAGCCCCTGGGGGGGACCGGGAGGGTCTGGGGCCAACGTCCTGACTTTC.

V is TRBV29-1 and J is TRBJ2-5, with a weak D call TRBD2 (6 bases). Between the trimmed V and J ends, which lost 7 bases and 5 bases, there was a span of 14 bases. The CDR3 totals 12 residues. Germline V gene sequence: CDR1 SQVTM, CDR2 ANQGSEA. CDR3 amino acids: CSASGRRETQYF. DNA for the CDR3: TGCAGCGCCAGCGGGCGCAGGGAGACCCAGTACTTC. Filled out from reference TRBV29-1 and TRBJ2-5, the complete variable domain reads SAVISQKPSRDICQRGTSLTIQCQVDSQVTMMFWYRQQPGQSLTLIATANQGSEATYESGFVIDKFPISRPNLTFSTLTVSNMSPEDSSIYLCSASGRRETQYFGPGTRLLVL.

CDR3 in DNA: TGCAGCGTTGCATACGGACAGGGAGGGAACATTCAGTACTTC. Translating it yields CSVAYGQGGNIQYF. This chain connects TRBV29-1 to TRBJ2-4; D possibly corresponds to TRBD1 (8 bases). Trimming took off 4 bases at V and 7 bases at J, with 17 bases between the two ends. The length of the CDR3 is 14 residues. The germline gives CDR1 SQVTM, CDR2 ANQGSEA.

This chain joins TRBV19 and TRBJ2-1; D is uncertain. The CDR3 covers 13 residues. Germline V gene data show CDR1 as LNHDA and CDR2 as SQIVND (reference sequence). V was cut by 1 base and J by 10 bases, with 11 bases left in between. The CDR3 nucleotides read TGTGCCAGTAGTATAGGCTCGGGTGGCGAGCAGTTCTTC. It encodes CASSIGSGGEQFF. The variable domain in full, completed from reference TRBV19 and TRBJ2-1, reads DGGITQSPKYLFRKEGQNVTLSCEQNLNHDAMYWYRQDPGQGLRLIYYSQIVNDFQKGDIAEGYSVSREKKESFPLTVTSAQKNPTAFYLCASSIGSGGEQFFGPGTRLTVL.

This clone occurred once. The rearrangement uses TRBV5-6 and TRBJ2-5; TRBD2 might be the D (6 bases). Between the trimmed V and J ends, which lost 7 bases and 5 bases, there was a span of 21 bases. Germline lookup yields CDR1 SGHDT and CDR2 YYEEEE. The CDR3 length is 15 residues. The CDR3 sequence is CASSPGGGPTETQYF. The DNA for the CDR3 is TGTGCCAGCTCTCCCGGGGGAGGTCCAACGGAGACCCAGTACTTC.

This sequence joins TRBV4-1 and TRBJ1-3; the D gene is possibly TRBD1 (6 bases). Germline V gene sequence: CDR1 MGHRA, CDR2 YSYEKL. The CDR3 covers 16 residues. The V gene lost 1 base and the J gene lost 3 bases, with 13 bases spanning the gap. CDR3 DNA: TGCGCCAGCAGCCAAGTTCCCGGGACACTTGGAAACACCATATATTTT. Protein sequence: CASSQVPGTLGNTIYF.

The V and J genes are TRBV27 and TRBJ2-3; 7 bases map to TRBD2. The V gene end was trimmed by 2 bases and the J gene end by 4 bases; junction bases not matched to a gene: 3. This CDR3 is built from 14 residues. The germline V gene has CDR1 MNHEY and CDR2 SMNVEV (reference sequence). CDR3 DNA sequence: TGTGCCAGCAGTTTAAGCGGGACGGCAGATACGCAGTATTTT. This codes for CASSLSGTADTQYF.

This rearrangement joins TRBV9 to TRBJ2-7, with unresolved D. CDR1 and CDR2 from the germline V gene are SGDLS and YYNGEE. The CDR3 has 14 residues. Trimming stripped 4 bases from V and 0 bases from J, with 11 bases between. CDR3 DNA: TGTGCCAGCAGCCCCCCGACCGGCTCCTACGAGCAGTACTTC. Translating it yields CASSPPTGSYEQYF.

V is TRBV28 and J is TRBJ2-7; 7 bases are a match to TRBD1. From germline, CDR1 is MDHEN and CDR2 SYDVKM. The CDR3 contains 14 residues. V was pared by 6 bases and J by 3 bases, with 8 bases of the junction left unmatched. The CDR3: CASRRQGYVYEQYF. Here the CDR3 DNA reads TGTGCCAGCAGGCGACAGGGATATGTCTACGAGCAGTACTTC.

The rearrangement uses TRBV9 and TRBJ1-1; 7 bases fit TRBD1. J gave up 2 bases and V 4 bases, and 5 bases lay outside the gene matches. The CDR3 loop spans 14 amino acids. CDR1 and CDR2 from the germline V gene are SGDLS and YYNGEE. The DNA of the CDR3 is TGTGCCAGCAGCACCCGACAGGGCAACACTGAAGCTTTCTTT. It is translated as CASSTRQGNTEAFF.

CDR3 in amino acids: CASSSEGQGDNEQFF. The CDR3 DNA reads as TGTGCCAGCAGCTCCGAGGGACAGGGCGACAATGAGCAGTTCTTC. The V gene is TRBV7-3, the J gene TRBJ2-1; TRBD1 agrees at 9 bases. Germline-derived CDR1 and CDR2 are SGHTA and FQGTGA. With 4 bases clipped from V and 5 bases from J, the junction kept 6 bases outside the gene matches. The CDR3 totals 15 residues. Complete variable domain (other parts from reference TRBV7-3 and TRBJ2-1): GAGVSQTPSNKVTEKGKYVELRCDPISGHTALYWYRQSLGQGPEFLIYFQGTGAADDSGLPNDRFFAVRPEGSVSTLKIQRTERGDSAVYLCASSSEGQGDNEQFFGPGTRLTVL.

This rearrangement joins TRBV18 to TRBJ2-2; the D gene is possibly TRBD2 (7 bases). V lost 8 bases and J 5 bases, leaving 15 bases between the germline ends. Germline assignment: CDR1 KGHSH and CDR2 LQKENI. This CDR3 contains 14 residues. The CDR3 reads CASRRGANTGELFF. In DNA, the CDR3 is TGTGCCAGCCGTCGGGGGGCAAATACCGGGGAGCTGTTTTTT.

This chain uses TRBV24-1 with TRBJ2-5, with 8 bases aligning to TRBD1. This CDR3 has 14 amino acids. The germline V gene encodes CDR1 KGHDR and CDR2 SFDVKD. The J segment lost 5 bases and the V segment lost 4 bases, leaving 5 bases of the junction unmatched. CDR3 loop: CATSDPDREETQYF. The CDR3 DNA reads TGTGCCACCAGTGACCCGGACAGGGAGGAGACCCAGTACTTC.

This clone was picked up a small number of times. This chain joins TRBV3-1 (or the pseudogene TRBV3-2) and TRBJ1-2; D is unclear. V gave up 4 bases and J gave up 9 bases, with 18 bases separating them. Germline V gene sequence: CDR1 LGHDT, CDR2 YNNKEL (reference sequence). The CDR3 has 14 residues. The CDR3 loop is CASSPTPGLTSYTF. The DNA of the CDR3 is TGTGCCAGCAGCCCAACCCCCGGGCTGACAAGCTACACCTTC.

The CDR3 bases are TGCGCCAGCAGCTTGGGGGGGGCCAAAGAGACCCAGTACTTC. As protein: CASSLGGAKETQYF. The chain recombines TRBV5-1 with TRBJ2-5; D may be TRBD1 or TRBD2 (6 bases each). The CDR3 length is 14 residues. Germline lookup yields CDR1 SGHRS and CDR2 YFSETQ. Trimming removed 0 bases at V and 3 bases at J, with 9 bases between.

The V call is TRBV13, the J call TRBJ1-1; perhaps TRBD1 as D (5 bases). V lost 1 base, J lost 3 bases, and 9 bases lay in between. This CDR3 spans 14 amino acids. Germline-derived CDR1 and CDR2 are PRHDT and FYEKMQ (reference sequence). This chain's CDR3 is CASSLVPGHTEAFF. For the CDR3, the DNA is TGTGCCAGCAGCTTAGTGCCGGGACACACTGAAGCTTTCTTT.

This chain's CDR3 is CASTQGGTDTQYF. The CDR3 nucleotides are TGTGCCAGCACGCAGGGGGGCACAGATACGCAGTATTTT. The chain has TRBV5-4 and TRBJ2-3, with 7 bases identical to TRBD1. V gave up 6 bases and J gave up 1 base; unmatched junction bases: 2. Germline V gives CDR1 SGHNT, CDR2 YYREEE (reference sequence). The CDR3 length is 13 residues.

The chain recombines TRBV6-5 with TRBJ2-7; TRBD2 might be the D (6 bases). This CDR3 spans 16 amino acids. The germline gives CDR1 MNHEY, CDR2 SVGAGI. V lost 4 bases and J 0 bases, leaving 16 bases between the germline ends. CDR3 sequence (DNA): TGTGCCAGCAGTTTACCTTCCGGGACTCACTCCTACGAGCAGTACTTC. This gives the protein CASSLPSGTHSYEQYF.

This sequence joins TRBV10-2 and TRBJ2-7, with D uncertain. Trimming pared 0 bases from V and 8 bases from J, leaving 14 bases between. The CDR3 runs to 14 residues. Germline CDR1 WSHSY, CDR2 SAAADI. The CDR3 spells CASSESRISVKQYF. The CDR3 region has the DNA TGCGCCAGCAGTGAGTCGAGGATCAGCGTGAAGCAGTACTTC.